This record looks at one TCR beta chain sequence and its context. The antigen remains unidentified. This sample was taken from a study of beta chain features in type 1 diabetes. Study-wide context: The examined sorted cells totaled about 98 million across samples.

Study outcomes and limitations: VDJ junctions in type 1 diabetes patients carried more deletions and fewer insertions. The naive, central memory and Treg TCRB repertoires showed an apparent similarity that was greater among patients than among healthy donors. For Type 1 diabetes patients, all four CD4+ subsets carried TCRB CDR3s that were moderately but significantly shorter.

Since all of the isolated RNA was reverse transcribed, expressed TCRB transcripts were what got sequenced. Measured with immunoSEQ multiplex PCR; TCRdb has only the in-frame clones, and not every one. The sample includes 200,000 to 250,000 clones, roughly a tenth of them seen just once. Per the germline V gene, CDR1 is SQVTM and CDR2 is ANQGSEA. The V segment lost 0 bases and the J segment 10 bases; nucleotides outside the gene matches: 17. The length of the CDR3 is 17 residues. V usage is TRBV29-1 and J usage is TRBJ2-1; 8 bases agree with TRBD1. The TCR was taken from a man in his late teens or twenties in good health. The sequencing input was central memory CD4+ T cells from blood. The CDR3 DNA reads as TGCAGCGTTGAAGATCTTCTAAGGACAGGGTCCTGGAACGAGCAGTTCTTC. Amino acids: CSVEDLLRTGSWNEQFF.